This T cell receptor beta chain was found in a study of blood T cell repertoires in COVID-19. About the research overall: Acute-phase and convalescent COVID-19 samples originated in the United States, Italy and Spain.

Original data processing: Reference gene primers were amplified, and this amplification served to estimate nucleated cell counts. Here immunoSEQ multiplex PCR was the method, and the copy in TCRdb shows in-frame clones only, minus some. V and J calls and clone size are copied from that table; D and trimming were computed from the DNA. The profile shows about 140,000 clones, roughly 85% of them singletons. The CDR3 spans 13 residues. The V end was cut by 4 bases, the J end by 11 bases, with 14 bases between. Germline lookup yields CDR1 LGHDT and CDR2 YNNKEL (reference sequence). This TCR was sampled from a man aged 50-60 years with acute or convalescent COVID-19. The sample consisted of peripheral blood. The chain carries TRBV3-1 (or the pseudogene TRBV3-2) and TRBJ1-4; a weak D match, TRBD1 (5 bases). Here the CDR3 reads CASSLKTVGKLFF. CDR3 nucleotide sequence: TGTGCCAGCAGCCTAAAGACAGTGGGCAAACTGTTTTTT.